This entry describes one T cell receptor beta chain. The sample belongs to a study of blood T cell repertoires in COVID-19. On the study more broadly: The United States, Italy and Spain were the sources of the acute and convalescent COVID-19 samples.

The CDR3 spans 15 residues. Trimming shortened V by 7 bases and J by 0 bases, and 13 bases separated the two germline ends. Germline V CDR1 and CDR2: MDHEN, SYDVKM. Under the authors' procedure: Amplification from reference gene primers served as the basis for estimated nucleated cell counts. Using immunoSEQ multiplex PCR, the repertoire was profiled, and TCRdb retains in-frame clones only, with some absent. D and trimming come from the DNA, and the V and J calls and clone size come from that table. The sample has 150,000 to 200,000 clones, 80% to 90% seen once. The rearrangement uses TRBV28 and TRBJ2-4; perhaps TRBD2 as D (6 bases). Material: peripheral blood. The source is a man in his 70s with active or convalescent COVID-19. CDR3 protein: CASKRRDLAKNIQYF. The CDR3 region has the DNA TGTGCCAGCAAGAGGCGGGACTTAGCCAAAAACATTCAGTACTTC.